The 21 T cell receptor beta chains listed next were all sequenced from one sample in a study of Graves' ophthalmopathy and Graves' hyperthyroidism. The authors amplified TCR beta CDR3 regions, and they did so from RNA transcripts for repertoire sequencing. HTBI primers were employed in first-round RT-PCR, then a second-round multiplex PCR followed. TCRdb fed the multiplex PCR reads into MiXCR, producing one record per CDR3 protein. Among 200,000 to 250,000 distinct CDR3 sequences listed, roughly 21% were seen once. Sequenced: peripheral blood. These receptors were obtained from a woman in her forties or fifties with Graves' ophthalmopathy.

This clonotype occurred a few times. This chain links TRBV18 with TRBJ1-2; D might be TRBD1 (6 bases). The CDR3 has 16 residues. The V end was cut by 4 bases, the J end by 1 base, with 16 bases between. Germline V gene data show CDR1 as KGHSH and CDR2 as LQKENI. Here the CDR3 DNA reads TGTGCCAGCTCACAACAGGGATTAAGTGATAACTATGGCTACACCTTC. This gives the protein CASSQQGLSDNYGYTF.

The V gene is TRBV28, the J gene TRBJ2-7; TRBD1 or TRBD2 may be the D gene (5 bases each). Germline CDR1 is MDHEN and CDR2 is SYDVKM. V lost 6 bases and J lost 0, with 18 bases in between. This CDR3 contains 16 residues. CDR3 residues: CASRSLGARGSYEQYF. CDR3 in DNA: TGTGCCAGCAGATCCCTGGGAGCTAGGGGCTCCTACGAGCAGTACTTC.

Ten or more counts support this clonotype. V gene TRBV6-1 combines with J gene TRBJ2-7; D might be TRBD1 (5 bases). Germline CDR1 MNHNS, CDR2 SASEGT. Trimming left V 7 bases short and J 6 bases short, with 25 bases between. The CDR3 extends over 16 amino acids. CDR3 in amino acids: CASIGPRQGASTEQYF. The CDR3 DNA is TGTGCCAGCATTGGCCCGCGACAAGGGGCGAGTACCGAGCAGTACTTC.

This clonotype was counted a single time. The chain is built from TRBV6-2 or TRBV6-3 and TRBJ2-7, with no clear D. The CDR3 covers 12 residues. The germline gives CDR1 MNHEY, CDR2 SVGEGT. Trimming removed 5 bases from V and 5 bases from J, with 10 bases in between. As DNA, the CDR3 is TGTGCCAGCAGTGAATCAGTTAACGAGCAGTACTTC. This encodes CASSESVNEQYF.

This clonotype was counted ten times or more. The rearrangement links TRBV6-5 to TRBJ2-2; D is perhaps TRBD1 (6 bases). Between the trimmed V and J ends, which lost 8 bases and 7 bases, there was a span of 14 bases. Per the germline V gene, CDR1 is MNHEY and CDR2 is SVGAGI. The CDR3 runs to 13 residues. CDR3 protein: CASRPGGDGELFF. The CDR3 DNA follows: TGTGCCAGCCGACCTGGGGGCGACGGGGAGCTGTTTTTT.

The table lists this clonotype with many counts. J is TRBJ1-6 and V is TRBV7-2; D unclear. The CDR3 covers 13 residues. Trimming pared 5 bases from V and 11 bases from J, leaving 13 bases between. Germline CDR1 reads SGHTA; CDR2 reads FQGNSA. The CDR3 DNA sequence: TGTGCCAGCAGCCTACCGGGGTCTACACCCCTCCACTTT. Protein product: CASSLPGSTPLHF.

This clonotype was recorded at least ten times. The chain links TRBV20-1 to TRBJ2-5; perhaps TRBD2 as D (7 bases). Germline V gene sequence: CDR1 DFQATT, CDR2 SNEGSKA (reference sequence). The CDR3 has 16 amino acids. Trimming stripped 6 bases from V and 2 bases from J, with 22 bases between. CDR3 DNA sequence: TGCAGTGCCCTTGTAGCCGGGGGGCGATGGCAAGAGACCCAGTACTTC. This sequence encodes CSALVAGGRWQETQYF.

The table lists this clonotype with a few counts. The rearrangement joins TRBV20-1 to TRBJ1-2, with TRBD1 as a possible D gene (5 bases). This CDR3 is built from 17 residues. CDR1 and CDR2 (germline): DFQATT, SNEGSKA (reference sequence). V was trimmed by 0 bases and J by 8 bases, leaving 25 bases between them. The CDR3 DNA reads TGCAGTGCTAGAGATGGGGGTACAGCCGCAAGGGATTCGGGCTACACCTTC. Amino acid sequence: CSARDGGTAARDSGYTF.

The sample holds a few counts of this clonotype. The chain is built from TRBV7-2 and TRBJ2-7; 11 nucleotides align to TRBD1. This CDR3 is built from 15 residues. Trimming took 5 bases from V and 4 from J; bases not matched to a gene: 7. Germline-derived CDR1 and CDR2 are SGHTA and FQGNSA. The CDR3 nucleotides read TGTGCCAGCAGCCCTAGGACAGGGGGCCTATACGAGCAGTACTTC. Its translation is CASSPRTGGLYEQYF. Drawing the rest from reference TRBV7-2 and TRBJ2-7, the complete variable domain is GAGVSQSPSNKVTEKGKDVELRCDPISGHTALYWYRQSLGQGLEFLIYFQGNSAPDKSGLPSDRFSAERTGGSVSTLTIQRTQQEDSAVYLCASSPRTGGLYEQYFGPGTRLTVT.

This chain links TRBV6-1 with TRBJ1-2, with a possible D match to TRBD1 (5 bases). This CDR3 comprises 15 residues. CDR1 is MNHNS and CDR2 is SASEGT in the germline V gene. V lost 6 bases, J lost 3 bases, and 17 bases lay in between. The CDR3 region has the DNA TGTGCCAGCAGGCCGGGGACCAGTTCCGACTATGGCTACACCTTC. It codes for CASRPGTSSDYGYTF.

This clonotype occurred once. The rearrangement links TRBV28 to TRBJ1-2; possible D gene TRBD1, 6 bases. The CDR3 has 15 residues. CDR1 and CDR2 (germline): MDHEN, SYDVKM. V was shortened by 3 bases and J by 10 bases, with 21 bases between the two germline ends. CDR3: CASSFLTGMQATYTF. The CDR3, as DNA: TGTGCCAGCAGTTTTTTAACAGGGATGCAGGCCACCTACACCTTC.

This clonotype was detected ten times or more. The J gene is TRBJ1-1, the V gene TRBV19; a weak D match, TRBD1 (5 bases). Trimming took 0 bases from V and 4 from J, leaving 12 bases between them. Germline V gives CDR1 LNHDA, CDR2 SQIVND (reference sequence). CDR3 length: 15 residues. For the CDR3, the DNA is TGTGCCAGTAGTATAGATCAGCAGGGCGGCACTGAAGCTTTCTTT. This sequence encodes CASSIDQQGGTEAFF.

This clonotype was detected ten times or more. The chain carries TRBV18 and TRBJ1-1; the match to TRBD1 covers 7 bases. The germline V gene encodes CDR1 KGHSH and CDR2 LQKENI. CDR3 size: 15 residues. V trimming: 3 bases; J trimming: 7 bases; junction bases outside the gene matches: 11. CDR3 nucleotide sequence: TGTGCCAGCTCACCGCGTCAGGGGGTCCCTGATGAAGCTTTCTTT. It specifies CASSPRQGVPDEAFF.

V gene TRBV6-1 combines with J gene TRBJ1-1; no definite D call. Germline values: CDR1 MNHNS, CDR2 SASEGT. The CDR3 length is 15 residues. Trimming removed 1 base from V and 4 bases from J, with 13 bases in between. CDR3 bases: TGTGCCAGCAGTGAAGGAGCCGTGAGTAGCACTGAAGCTTTCTTT. Translated, it gives CASSEGAVSSTEAFF.

This clonotype was observed many times. J is TRBJ1-1 and V is TRBV6-1; D not certain. The CDR3 spans 12 residues. The ends were cut back, 5 bases at V and 5 bases at J, with 9 bases in the middle. Per germline, CDR1 MNHNS and CDR2 SASEGT. The CDR3 DNA follows: TGTGCCAGCAGTCGACGCGGTACTGAAGCTTTCTTT. Amino acid sequence: CASSRRGTEAFF.

The chain uses TRBV6-5 and TRBJ1-1; 9 bases align to TRBD1. CDR1 MNHEY and CDR2 SVGAGI come from the germline V gene. CDR3 length equals 15 residues. With 7 bases clipped from V and 0 bases from J, the junction kept 6 bases outside the gene matches. The chain's CDR3 is CASIKGTGLNTEAFF. CDR3 nucleotide sequence: TGTGCCAGCATTAAAGGGACAGGGTTGAACACTGAAGCTTTCTTT.

This clonotype was seen a handful of times. This may be a read error, as it is one base from a much larger clone. The CDR3 DNA is TGTGCCAGCAGGGACAGGAGAAATCAGCCCCAGCATTTT. Residues: CASRDRRNQPQHF. The chain employs TRBV6-2 or TRBV6-3 and TRBJ1-5, with 7 bases that match TRBD1. This CDR3 has 13 amino acids. Trimming removed 6 bases from V and 4 bases from J; junction bases left unmatched: 3. The germline gives CDR1 MNHEY, CDR2 SVGEGT.

The chain has TRBV28 and TRBJ1-5; 7 positions agree with TRBD1. The germline CDR1 and CDR2 sequences are MDHEN and SYDVKM. Losses at the gene ends were 3 bases for V and 4 bases for J; bases not matched to a gene: 6. The CDR3 has 15 residues. The CDR3 spells CASSLPRGTNQPQHF. CDR3 nucleotides: TGTGCCAGCAGTTTGCCCAGGGGGACTAATCAGCCCCAGCATTTT.

A word on this clonotype: Sequence at one end of the junction differs from germline and may be a read error. This chain uses TRBV12-3 or TRBV12-4 with TRBJ1-1; perhaps TRBD1 as D (5 bases). The CDR3 has 12 residues. CDR3 DNA: TGTGCCAGCACCCTCACGGGGACTGAAGCTTCCTTT. Translating it yields CASTLTGTEASF.

The chain couples TRBV6-1 to TRBJ1-2; 10 bases are shared with TRBD1. Unmatched junction bases numbered 7, after V lost 2 bases and J lost 10 bases. Germline CDR1 reads MNHNS; CDR2 reads SASEGT. This CDR3 contains 14 residues. The CDR3 is CASSEKGTGDNYTF. The DNA for the CDR3 is TGTGCCAGCAGTGAAAAGGGGACAGGGGACAACTACACCTTC.

This clonotype was detected only a few times. This could be a read error, since a much larger clone is one nucleotide away. The chain links TRBV30 to TRBJ1-6; TRBD1 aligns across 7 bases. Losses at the gene ends were 3 bases for V and 6 bases for J; bases not matched to a gene: 11. The CDR3 consists of 16 residues. Germline CDR1 reads GTSNPN; CDR2 reads SVGIG (reference sequence). The CDR3 region has the DNA TGTGCCTGGAGGACCGGGACAGAATCGAGTAATTCACCCCTCCACTTT. It is translated as CAWRTGTESSNSPLHF.